This TCR beta chain was captured by sequencing in a study of PD-1 blockade in classical Hodgkin lymphoma. The V segment lost 4 bases and the J segment 9 bases; nucleotides outside the gene matches: 15. CDR1 and CDR2 from the germline V gene are MNHEY and SMNVEV (reference sequence). CDR3 length: 16 residues. Measured with immunoSEQ multiplex PCR; TCRdb has only the in-frame clones, and not every one. In the table there are approximately 73,000 clones, just over 90% of which are singletons. Findings and caveats of the study: Baseline diversity resembling that of newly diagnosed patients was seen in complete responders. Anyone who began nivolumab under 1 year after ASCT was excluded.

Concerning this clone: What it binds is not known.

Each patient experienced a relapse that followed autologous stem cell transplantation, and brentuximab vedotin exposure varied. The V gene is TRBV27, the J gene TRBJ2-5; 9 nucleotides match TRBD1. The source was peripheral blood mononuclear cells (PBMCs), collected at baseline. The receptor was isolated from a human donor with classical Hodgkin lymphoma. The chain's CDR3 is CASSSISGQGTMPQYF. Written as DNA, the CDR3 is TGTGCCAGCAGTTCAATCTCGGGACAGGGCACGATGCCCCAGTACTTC.